Listed below are T cell receptor beta chains from one sample, sequenced in a study of blood T cell repertoires in COVID-19. Profiling relied on immunoSEQ multiplex PCR, and the TCRdb table lists in-frame clones only, not all of them. The sample carries 75,000 to 100,000 clones, around 80% recorded once. Sequencing input: peripheral blood. The receptors stem from a human donor in a cohort sampled during active COVID-19. Each CDR3 is given with its conserved first and last residue. Each record gives: J gene, D gene, clone size, CDR3 length, V gene, CDR3 DNA, CDR3 protein. The D gene is left open where the match is weak. Clone size, where shown, is once, few, many, or a class for clones that have expanded.

TRBJ1-5 NA once 17 TRBV30 TGTGCCTGGAGTAGCAGGCAGTCCTCAAACAGCAATCAGCCCCAGCATTTT CAWSSRQSSNSNQPQHF
TRBJ2-7 NA NA 15 TRBV18 TGTGCCAGCTCACCATCAAGGGGCGCTCCCGGCGAGCAGTACTTC CASSPSRGAPGEQYF
TRBJ1-4 TRBD1 NA 14 TRBV5-6 TGTGCCAGCAGCTTGACAGGGGCAGGGGAAAAACTGTTTTTT CASSLTGAGEKLFF
TRBJ1-3 TRBD1 NA 15 TRBV20-1 TGCAGTGCTAGTAAACAGGGGGCGGGTGGAAACACCATATATTTT CSASKQGAGGNTIYF
TRBJ1-4 NA NA 12 TRBV7-8 TGTGCCAGCAGCTTAGGAGGTGAAAAACTGTTTTTT CASSLGGEKLFF
TRBJ1-5 NA NA 15 TRBV3-1/TRBV3-2 TGTGCCAGCAGCCAATCTGGAGGAGTTGGGCAGCCCCAGCATTTT CASSQSGGVGQPQHF
TRBJ2-7 NA NA 14 TRBV6-2/TRBV6-3 TGTGCCAGCAGCCAGCCGGGACTGAGCTACGAGCAGTACTTC CASSQPGLSYEQYF
TRBJ2-3 TRBD2 few 15 TRBV2 TGTGCCAGCAGAGGGCTAGCGGGCCTTCGGGATACGCAGTATTTT CASRGLAGLRDTQYF
TRBJ2-2 NA NA 16 TRBV2 TGTGCCAGCAGTGAAAGTTTGGGGGGGCGCGACGGGGAGCTGTTTTTT CASSESLGGRDGELFF
TRBJ2-1 TRBD2 NA 14 TRBV28 TGTGCCAGCAGTTCTGGGGGGGAAAACAATGAGCAGTTCTTC CASSSGGENNEQFF
TRBJ2-3 NA NA 16 TRBV18 TGTGCCAGCTCACCAGATGTTACTTTTCACACAGATACGCAGTATTTT CASSPDVTFHTDTQYF
TRBJ2-3 TRBD2 NA 17 TRBV10-3 TGTGCCATCAGTGCTCGGTTACTAGCGGGCGGCACAGATACGCAGTATTTT CAISARLLAGGTDTQYF
TRBJ1-5 NA NA 11 TRBV28 TGTGCCAGCACCTCCCTCCGGTCCCAGCATTTT CASTSLRSQHF
TRBJ2-3 TRBD2 NA 15 TRBV28 TGTGCCAGCAGTCGGACTAGCGGGGGGGCAGATACGCAGTATTTT CASSRTSGGADTQYF
TRBJ2-3 NA NA 12 TRBV19 TGTGCCAGTAGTGAGAGCACAGATACGCAGTATTTT CASSESTDTQYF
TRBJ1-5 NA NA 16 TRBV27 TGTGCCAGCAGTTTAGGAGCCAGGGGAGGCAATCAGCCCCAGCATTTT CASSLGARGGNQPQHF
TRBJ2-1 NA NA 15 TRBV6-5 TGTGCCAGCAGGACAGGCCCCCCGTCCTACAATGAGCAGTTCTTC CASRTGPPSYNEQFF
TRBJ2-1 TRBD2 NA 16 TRBV27 TGTGCCAGCAGTTTAAGTGCTAGCGGGGCATACAATGAGCAGTTCTTC CASSLSASGAYNEQFF
TRBJ2-3 NA NA 15 TRBV2 TGTGCCAGCAACACCGGGACAAGGGACACAGATACGCAGTATTTT CASNTGTRDTDTQYF
TRBJ1-4 TRBD1 NA 15 TRBV28 TGTGCCAGCAGTGAAAGACAGGGACCTAATGAAAAACTGTTTTTT CASSERQGPNEKLFF
TRBJ1-6 TRBD1 once 15 TRBV28 TGTGCCAGCAGGAGACGGGACAGGGCCAATTCACCCCTCCACTTT CASRRRDRANSPLHF
TRBJ2-3 NA NA 13 TRBV2 TGTGCCAGCACCGTGAGTAGCTCAGATACGCAGTATTTT CASTVSSSDTQYF
TRBJ2-2 TRBD2 NA 14 TRBV7-9 TGTGCCTCCGCCTGGCGGGGGGGCACCGGGGAGCTGTTTTTT CASAWRGGTGELFF
TRBJ2-1 NA NA 14 TRBV27 TGTGCCAGCAGTTCTGGGCGGGGGCGGAATGAGCAGTTCTTC CASSSGRGRNEQFF
TRBJ1-6 NA NA 17 TRBV19 TGTGCCAGTAGTGCTATGAGGAGTAGCTCCTATAATTCACCCCTCCACTTT CASSAMRSSSYNSPLHF
TRBJ2-1 NA NA 13 TRBV5-1 TGCGCCAGCAGCCTCCCCGGGACAAATGAGCAGTTCTTC CASSLPGTNEQFF
TRBJ2-3 TRBD2 NA 17 TRBV27 TGTGCCAGCAGTTTATTTAGCGGGGGGGCCGGTCCAGATACGCAGTATTTT CASSLFSGGAGPDTQYF
TRBJ2-5 NA NA 11 TRBV20-1 TGCAGTGCTGAGAGACTAGAGACCCAGTACTTC CSAERLETQYF